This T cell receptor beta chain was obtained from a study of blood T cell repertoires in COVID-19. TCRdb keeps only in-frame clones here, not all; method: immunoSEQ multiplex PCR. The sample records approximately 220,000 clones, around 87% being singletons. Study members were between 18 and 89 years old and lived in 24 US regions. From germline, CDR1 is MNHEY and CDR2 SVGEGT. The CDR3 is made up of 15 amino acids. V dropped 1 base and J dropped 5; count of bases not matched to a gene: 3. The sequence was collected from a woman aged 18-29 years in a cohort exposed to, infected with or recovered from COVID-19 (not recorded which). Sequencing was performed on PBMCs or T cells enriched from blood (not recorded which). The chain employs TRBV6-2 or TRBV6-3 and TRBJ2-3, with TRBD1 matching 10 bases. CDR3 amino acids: CASSYWDRGGDTQYF. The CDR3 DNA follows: TGTGCCAGCAGTTACTGGGACAGGGGTGGAGATACGCAGTATTTT.